The following is a TCR beta chain sequence with its context. As yet, its antigen is unknown. Both 60 Vbeta primers and 13 Jbeta primers went into the PCR. TCRdb keeps only in-frame clones here, not all; method: immunoSEQ multiplex PCR. Of under 200,000 clones in the sample, roughly four fifths were seen once. This sample is drawn from a study of cytomegalovirus exposure and HLA in healthy donors. Study observations and caveats: A later analysis found most CMV-associated TCR beta chains apparently HLA-restricted. Analyses of presence/absence relied on an assumption of roughly uniform sequencing depth across donors. Reported results showed that the classifier diagnosed cytomegalovirus status with high specificity and sensitivity. In a later analysis, at a false discovery rate of 0.05, under 20,000 TCR beta sequences were associated with HLA alleles.

With 0 bases clipped from V and 10 bases from J, the junction kept 8 bases outside the gene matches. This CDR3 region has 15 residues. Germline V lookup: CDR1 SGDLS, CDR2 YYNGEE. The V gene is TRBV9, the J gene TRBJ2-1; 9 bases agree with TRBD2. The receptor comes from a woman between 18 and 29 years old in good health and CMV-seronegative. Material for sequencing was PBMCs. CDR3 protein: CASSVGIAGAEEQFF. CDR3 sequence (DNA): TGTGCCAGCAGCGTAGGGATAGCGGGAGCTGAGGAGCAGTTCTTC. Full variable domain (remainder filled in from reference TRBV9 and TRBJ2-1): DSGVTQTPKHLITATGQRVTLRCSPRSGDLSVYWYQQSLDQGLQFLIQYYNGEERAKGNILERFSAQQFPDLHSELNLSSLELGDSALYFCASSVGIAGAEEQFFGPGTRLTVL.